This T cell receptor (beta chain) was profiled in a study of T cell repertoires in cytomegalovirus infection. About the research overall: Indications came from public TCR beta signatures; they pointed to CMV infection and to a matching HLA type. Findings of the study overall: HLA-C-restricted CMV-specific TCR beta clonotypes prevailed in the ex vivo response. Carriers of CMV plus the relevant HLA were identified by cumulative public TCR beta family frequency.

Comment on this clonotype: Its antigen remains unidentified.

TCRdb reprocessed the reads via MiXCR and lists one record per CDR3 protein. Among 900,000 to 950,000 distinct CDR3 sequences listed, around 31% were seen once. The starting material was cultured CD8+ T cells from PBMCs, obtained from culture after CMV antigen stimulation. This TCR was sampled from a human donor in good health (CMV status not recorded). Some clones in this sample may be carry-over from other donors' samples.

In DNA, the CDR3 is TGTGCCAGCAGCTTAGAGGTGGGACCTGAAGCTTTCTTT. This gives the protein CASSLEVGPEAFF. The chain carries TRBV7-2 and TRBJ1-1; D is perhaps TRBD1 (5 bases). The CDR3 covers 13 residues. Between the trimmed V and J ends, which lost 1 base and 6 bases, there was a span of 9 bases. Germline-derived CDR1 and CDR2 are SGHTA and FQGNSA.